These 5 T cell receptor beta chains came from one sample sequenced in a study of OX40 agonist ivuxolimab in advanced cancers. Using immunoSEQ multiplex PCR, the repertoire was profiled, and TCRdb retains in-frame clones only, with some absent. The sample comprises about 42,000 clones, 70% to 90% of which are singletons, and 13% rests with the top ten. The input for sequencing was CD4+ or CD8+ T cells sorted from blood, taken in a trial of the OX40 agonist ivuxolimab. The receptors were sampled from an adult with an advanced solid tumor such as melanoma, head and neck, liver or kidney cancer.

The chain recombines TRBV28 with TRBJ2-5, with a tentative D call TRBD2 (6 bases). The germline V gene has CDR1 MDHEN and CDR2 SYDVKM. Deletions cut 11 bases from V and 4 bases from J, with 17 bases between. The CDR3 sequence is 13 residues long. The CDR3 spells CAASEGGGETQYF. The CDR3, as DNA: TGTGCCGCCTCGGAGGGTGGGGGAGAGACCCAGTACTTC.

This clone was observed once. This rearrangement joins TRBV7-3 to TRBJ1-2; the D gene is possibly TRBD1 (5 bases). Germline V lookup: CDR1 SGHTA, CDR2 FQGTGA. CDR3 length: 15 amino acids. Trimming removed 2 bases from V and 4 bases from J, with 14 bases in between. The CDR3 DNA reads as TGTGCCAGCAGCTTAGCCTCAACAGGAGGCTATGGCTACACCTTC. Encoded protein: CASSLASTGGYGYTF.

This clone was seen only once. V usage is TRBV10-1 and J usage is TRBJ2-7; the match to TRBD2 covers 7 bases. The CDR3 runs to 15 residues. The V and J ends lost 4 bases and 0 bases, in that order; junction bases with no gene match: 6. Per the germline V gene, CDR1 is WNHNN and CDR2 is SYGVQD (reference sequence). The CDR3 protein is CASSVGSGFSYEQYF. In DNA, the CDR3 is TGCGCCAGCAGTGTGGGTAGCGGGTTCTCCTACGAGCAGTACTTC.

This clone was observed a single time. This chain joins TRBV5-1 and TRBJ2-3, with D unresolved. The CDR3 totals 15 residues. Trimming took off 4 bases at V and 2 bases at J, with 14 bases between the two ends. Germline V gene data show CDR1 as SGHRS and CDR2 as YFSETQ. CDR3 in amino acids: CASSTFWSDTDTQYF. The CDR3 DNA follows: TGCGCCAGCAGCACCTTTTGGTCAGACACAGATACGCAGTATTTT.

The chain uses TRBV7-8 and TRBJ2-7, with TRBD2 matching 7 bases. In germline, CDR1 is SGHVS, CDR2 FQNEAQ. Unmatched junction bases numbered 7, after V lost 2 bases and J lost 0 bases. The CDR3 runs 16 residues. CDR3 sequence (DNA): TGTGCCAGCAGCTTACGGATTGGCGGGAGCTCCTACGAGCAGTACTTC. The encoded protein is CASSLRIGGSSYEQYF.